The present T cell receptor beta chain was sequenced within a study of blood T cell repertoires in COVID-19. Study as a whole: Material from acute and convalescent COVID-19 was sourced from the United States, Italy and Spain. T cells, B-cell-depleted T cells, or PBMCs supplied cDNA or gDNA.

While infection was still active, Seattle patients were enrolled and then followed longitudinally. Authors' data handling: Using reference gene primer amplification, nucleated cell counts were estimated. The data were produced by immunoSEQ multiplex PCR, yet TCRdb's version contains in-frame clones alone and is incomplete. The DNA gave D and trimming, while V, J and clone size come from that table. The data hold 35,000 to 45,000 clones, with approximately 92% observed a single time. The source of this sequence is a middle-aged man with COVID-19, enrolled during active disease. Sequencing input: peripheral blood.

DNA for the CDR3: TGTGCCAGCAGCATTGGGACTGGAGCTAACTATGGCTACACCTTC. This gives the protein CASSIGTGANYGYTF. V and J are TRBV5-4 and TRBJ1-2, with D maybe TRBD1 (5 bases). V was clipped by 4 bases and J by 0 bases, with 13 bases between them. Germline CDR1 and CDR2: SGHNT and YYREEE (reference sequence). The CDR3 totals 15 residues.